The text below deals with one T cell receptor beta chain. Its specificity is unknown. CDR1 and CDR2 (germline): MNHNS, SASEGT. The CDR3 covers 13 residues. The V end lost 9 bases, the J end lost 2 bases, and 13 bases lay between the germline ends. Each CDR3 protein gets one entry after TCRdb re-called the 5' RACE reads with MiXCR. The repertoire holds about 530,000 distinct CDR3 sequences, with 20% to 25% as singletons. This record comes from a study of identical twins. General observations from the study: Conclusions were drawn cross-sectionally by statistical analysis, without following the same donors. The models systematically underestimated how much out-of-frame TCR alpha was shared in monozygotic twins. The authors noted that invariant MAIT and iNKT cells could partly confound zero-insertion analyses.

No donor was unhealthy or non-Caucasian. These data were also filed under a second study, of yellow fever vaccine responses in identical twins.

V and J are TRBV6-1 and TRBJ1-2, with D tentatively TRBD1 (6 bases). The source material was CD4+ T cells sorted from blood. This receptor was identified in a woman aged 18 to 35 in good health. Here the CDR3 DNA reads TGTGCCAGTCCAGGTACAGGGAACTATGGCTACACCTTC. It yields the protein CASPGTGNYGYTF.